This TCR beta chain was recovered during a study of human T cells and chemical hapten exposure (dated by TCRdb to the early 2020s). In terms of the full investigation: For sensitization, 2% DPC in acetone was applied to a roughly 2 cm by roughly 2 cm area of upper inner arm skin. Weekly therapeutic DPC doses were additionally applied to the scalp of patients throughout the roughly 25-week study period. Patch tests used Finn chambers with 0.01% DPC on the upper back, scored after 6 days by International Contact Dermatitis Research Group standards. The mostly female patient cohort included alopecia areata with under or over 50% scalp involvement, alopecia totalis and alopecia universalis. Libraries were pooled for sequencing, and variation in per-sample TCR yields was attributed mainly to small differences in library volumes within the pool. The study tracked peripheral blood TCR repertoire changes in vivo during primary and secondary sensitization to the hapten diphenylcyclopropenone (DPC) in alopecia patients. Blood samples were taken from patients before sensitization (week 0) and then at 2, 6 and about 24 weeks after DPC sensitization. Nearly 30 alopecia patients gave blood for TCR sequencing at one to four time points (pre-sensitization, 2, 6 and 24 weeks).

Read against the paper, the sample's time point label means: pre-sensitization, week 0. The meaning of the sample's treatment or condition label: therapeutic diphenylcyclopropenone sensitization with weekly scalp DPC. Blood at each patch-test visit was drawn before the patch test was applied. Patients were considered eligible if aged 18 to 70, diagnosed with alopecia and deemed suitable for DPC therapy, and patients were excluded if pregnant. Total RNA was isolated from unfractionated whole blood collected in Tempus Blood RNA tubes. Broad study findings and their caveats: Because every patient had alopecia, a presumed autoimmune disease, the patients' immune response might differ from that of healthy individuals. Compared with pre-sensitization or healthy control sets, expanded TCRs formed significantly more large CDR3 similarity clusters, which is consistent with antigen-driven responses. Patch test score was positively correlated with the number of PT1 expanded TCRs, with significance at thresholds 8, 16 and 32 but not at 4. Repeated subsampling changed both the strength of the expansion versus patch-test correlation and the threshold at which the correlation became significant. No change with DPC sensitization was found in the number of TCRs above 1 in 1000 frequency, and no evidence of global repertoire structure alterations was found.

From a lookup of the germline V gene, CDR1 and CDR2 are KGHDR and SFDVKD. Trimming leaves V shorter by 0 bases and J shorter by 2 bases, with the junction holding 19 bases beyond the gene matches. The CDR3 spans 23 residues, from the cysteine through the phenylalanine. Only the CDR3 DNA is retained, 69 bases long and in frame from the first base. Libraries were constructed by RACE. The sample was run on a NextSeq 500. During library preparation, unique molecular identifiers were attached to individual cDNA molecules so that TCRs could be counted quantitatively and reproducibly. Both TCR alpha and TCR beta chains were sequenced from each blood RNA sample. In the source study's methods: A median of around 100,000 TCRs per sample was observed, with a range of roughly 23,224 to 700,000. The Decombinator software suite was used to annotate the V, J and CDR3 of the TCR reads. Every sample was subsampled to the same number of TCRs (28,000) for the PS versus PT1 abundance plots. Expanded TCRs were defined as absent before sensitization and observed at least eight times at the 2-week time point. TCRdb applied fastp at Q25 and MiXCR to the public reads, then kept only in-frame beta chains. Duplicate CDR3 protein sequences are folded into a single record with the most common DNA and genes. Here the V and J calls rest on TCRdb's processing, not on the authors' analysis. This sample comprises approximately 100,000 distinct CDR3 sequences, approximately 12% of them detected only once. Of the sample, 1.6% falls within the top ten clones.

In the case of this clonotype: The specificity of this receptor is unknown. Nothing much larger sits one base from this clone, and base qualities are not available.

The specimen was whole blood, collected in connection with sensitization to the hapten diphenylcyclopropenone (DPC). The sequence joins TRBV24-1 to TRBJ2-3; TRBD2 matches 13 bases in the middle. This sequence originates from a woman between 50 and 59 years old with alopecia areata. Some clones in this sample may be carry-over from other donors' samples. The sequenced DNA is TGTGCCACCAGTGATTTGCAACTCGAGACTAGCGGGGGGCCCCAGCGATACACAGATACGCAGTATTTT. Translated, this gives CATSDLQLETSGGPQRYTDTQYF.